The T cell receptor beta chain described here comes from a study of cytomegalovirus exposure and HLA in healthy donors. The study's findings and limits: One later analysis, an examination of the 100 to 150 validation repertoires, found that first-cohort TCR clusters tended to co-occur in them.

The donors were part of the validation cohort of 120 subjects. That cohort was separate from the first cohort, which comprised 666 subjects. The protocol was immunoSEQ multiplex PCR, while the TCRdb copy is restricted to in-frame clones and leaves out a portion. The data show 90,000 to 110,000 clones, approximately 90% seen once. The ends were cut back, 0 bases at V and 1 base at J, with 6 bases in the middle. Germline CDR1 reads MNHNS; CDR2 reads SASEGT. The CDR3 is 14 residues long. With regard to this clone: Antigen unknown.

V gene TRBV6-1 combines with J gene TRBJ1-1; D gene uncertain. This clonotype was obtained from a woman aged 18-30 years in good health and CMV-seropositive. The source material was PBMCs. The CDR3 region is CASSEAGRNTEAFF. For the CDR3, the DNA is TGTGCCAGCAGTGAAGCCGGGAGGAACACTGAAGCTTTCTTT.